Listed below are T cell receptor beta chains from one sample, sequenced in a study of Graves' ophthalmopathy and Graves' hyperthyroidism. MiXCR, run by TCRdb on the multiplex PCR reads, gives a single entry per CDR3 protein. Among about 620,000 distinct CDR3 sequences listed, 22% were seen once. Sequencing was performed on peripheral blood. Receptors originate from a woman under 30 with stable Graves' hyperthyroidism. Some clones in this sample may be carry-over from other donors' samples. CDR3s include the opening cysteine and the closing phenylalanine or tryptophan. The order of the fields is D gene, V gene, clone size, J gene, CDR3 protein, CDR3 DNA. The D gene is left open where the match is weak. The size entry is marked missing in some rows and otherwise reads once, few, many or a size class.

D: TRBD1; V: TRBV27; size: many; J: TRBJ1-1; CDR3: CASSLEGTVEAFF; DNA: TGTGCCAGCAGTTTAGAAGGGACAGTTGAAGCTTTCTTT
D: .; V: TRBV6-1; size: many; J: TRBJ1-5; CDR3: CASSGGWVGNQPQHF; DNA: TGTGCCAGCAGTGGGGGGTGGGTTGGCAATCAGCCCCAGCATTTT
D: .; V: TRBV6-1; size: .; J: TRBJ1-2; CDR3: CASSPSSRGYTF; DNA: TGTGCCAGCAGCCCATCATCCAGGGGCTACACCTTC
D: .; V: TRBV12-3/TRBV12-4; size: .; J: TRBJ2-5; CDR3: CASSKGLGQYF; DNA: TGTGCCAGCAGTAAGGGACTTGGACAGTACTTC
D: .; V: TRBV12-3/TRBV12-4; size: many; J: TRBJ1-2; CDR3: CASTKGGLGEYGYTF; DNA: TGTGCCAGCACCAAGGGGGGATTGGGCGAGTATGGCTACACCTTC
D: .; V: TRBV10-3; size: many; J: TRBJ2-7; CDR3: CAISESGSGTPSSYEQYF; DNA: TGTGCCATCAGTGAGTCTGGATCCGGGACCCCCAGCTCCTACGAGCAGTACTTC
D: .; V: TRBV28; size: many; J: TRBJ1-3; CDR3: CASSSPQVSGNTIYF; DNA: TGTGCCAGCAGTTCTCCCCAGGTATCCGGAAACACCATATATTTT
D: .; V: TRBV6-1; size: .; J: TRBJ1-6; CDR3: CASSGQFQASPLHF; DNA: TGTGCCAGCAGTGGACAGTTTCAAGCTTCACCCCTCCACTTT
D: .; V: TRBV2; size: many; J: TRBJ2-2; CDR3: CASKETRTNTGELFF; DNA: TGTGCCAGCAAAGAAACTAGGACGAACACCGGGGAGCTGTTTTTT
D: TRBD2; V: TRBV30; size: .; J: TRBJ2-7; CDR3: CACSSGGAYEQYF; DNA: TGTGCCTGTTCTAGCGGGGGGGCCTACGAGCAGTACTTC
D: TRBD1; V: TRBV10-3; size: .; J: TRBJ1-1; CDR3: CAIGGQLNTEAFF; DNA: TGTGCCATCGGGGGACAGCTGAACACTGAAGCTTTCTTT
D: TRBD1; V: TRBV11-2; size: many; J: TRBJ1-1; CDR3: CASSEDRGRAFF; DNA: TGTGCCAGCAGCGAAGACAGGGGTAGGGCTTTCTTT
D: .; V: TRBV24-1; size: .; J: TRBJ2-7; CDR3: CATSDVDGYEQYF; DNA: TGTGCCACCAGTGATGTGGACGGATACGAGCAGTACTTC
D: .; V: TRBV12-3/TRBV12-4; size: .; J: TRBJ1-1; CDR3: CASSRTLTFF; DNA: TGTGCCAGCAGCCGGACCCTAACTTTCTTT
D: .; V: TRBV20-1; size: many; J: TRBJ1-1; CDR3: CSARTSGGGTEAFF; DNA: TGCAGTGCTCGAACCTCCGGGGGGGGGACTGAAGCTTTCTTT
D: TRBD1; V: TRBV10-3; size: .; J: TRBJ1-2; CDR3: CAINSGGALDYGYTF; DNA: TGTGCCATCAACTCAGGGGGCGCGTTGGACTATGGCTACACCTTC
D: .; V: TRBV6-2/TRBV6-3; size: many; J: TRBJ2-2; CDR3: CASRLGTGELFF; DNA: TGTGCCAGTCGACTAGGGACCGGGGAGCTGTTTTTT
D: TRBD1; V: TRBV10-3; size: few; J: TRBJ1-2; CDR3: CAISESSGGNYGYTF; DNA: TGTGCCATCAGTGAGTCATCAGGGGGGAATTATGGCTACACCTTC
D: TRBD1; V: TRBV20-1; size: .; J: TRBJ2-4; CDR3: CSARQGVASKNIQYF; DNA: TGCAGTGCTAGACAGGGGGTGGCTTCCAAAAACATTCAGTACTTC
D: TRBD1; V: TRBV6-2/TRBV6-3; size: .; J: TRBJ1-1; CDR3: CASTPPPGQARGYTEAFF; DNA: TGTGCCAGCACCCCCCCTCCCGGACAGGCCAGGGGCTACACTGAAGCTTTCTTT
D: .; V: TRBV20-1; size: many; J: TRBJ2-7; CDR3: CSARSPRGASYEQYF; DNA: TGCAGTGCTAGAAGCCCCCGGGGGGCGAGCTACGAGCAGTACTTC
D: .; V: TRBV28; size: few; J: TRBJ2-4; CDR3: CASSSSGGGNIQYF; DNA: TGTGCCAGCAGTTCCTCAGGTGGGGGAAACATTCAGTACTTC
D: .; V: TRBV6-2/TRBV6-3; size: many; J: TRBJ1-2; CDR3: CASSYGPRWNTSGYGYTF; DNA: TGTGCCAGCAGTTACGGCCCTCGTTGGAACACGAGCGGCTATGGCTACACCTTC
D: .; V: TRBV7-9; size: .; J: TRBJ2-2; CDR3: CASSGRTTGELFF; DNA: TGTGCCAGCAGCGGCCGGACGACCGGGGAGCTGTTTTTT
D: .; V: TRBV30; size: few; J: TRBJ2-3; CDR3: CAWSDKRATDTQYF; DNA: TGTGCCTGGAGTGATAAGCGGGCCACAGATACGCAGTATTTT
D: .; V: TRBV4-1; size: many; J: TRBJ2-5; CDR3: CASSQVSGETQYF; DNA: TGCGCCAGCAGCCAAGTTTCTGGCGAGACCCAGTACTTC
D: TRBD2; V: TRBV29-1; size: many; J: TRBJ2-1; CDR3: CSVEDWSGTPPGQFF; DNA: TGCAGCGTTGAAGATTGGAGCGGGACCCCGCCGGGGCAGTTCTTC
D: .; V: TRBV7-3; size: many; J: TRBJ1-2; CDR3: CASSPIPGGINYGYTF; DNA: TGTGCCAGCAGCCCCATTCCAGGCGGAATAAACTATGGCTACACCTTC
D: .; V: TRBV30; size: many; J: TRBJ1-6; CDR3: CAWSPRRGYNSPLHF; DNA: TGTGCCTGGAGTCCCCGCCGAGGCTATAATTCACCCCTCCACTTT
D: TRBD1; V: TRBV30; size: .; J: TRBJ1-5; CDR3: CAWSVSPLRGMGQPQHF; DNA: TGTGCCTGGAGTGTATCGCCTCTCAGGGGGATGGGGCAGCCCCAGCATTTT
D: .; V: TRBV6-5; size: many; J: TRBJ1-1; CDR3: CASSYMGHTEAFF; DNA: TGTGCCAGCAGTTACATGGGCCACACTGAAGCTTTCTTT
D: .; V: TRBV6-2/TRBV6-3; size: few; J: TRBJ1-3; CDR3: CASSYSAYYSGNTIYF; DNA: TGTGCCAGCAGTTACTCAGCGTACTACTCTGGAAACACCATATATTTT
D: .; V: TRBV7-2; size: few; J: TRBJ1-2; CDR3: CASSLVVQDYGYTF; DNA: TGTGCCAGCAGCTTAGTAGTACAGGACTATGGCTACACCTTC
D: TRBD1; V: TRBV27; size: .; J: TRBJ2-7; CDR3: CASTRGTGAYEQYF; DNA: TGTGCCAGCACTCGTGGGACAGGGGCCTACGAGCAGTACTTC
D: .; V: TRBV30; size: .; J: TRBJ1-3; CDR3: CAWSPQSNSGNTIYF; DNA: TGTGCCTGGAGCCCACAGTCCAACTCTGGAAACACCATATATTTT
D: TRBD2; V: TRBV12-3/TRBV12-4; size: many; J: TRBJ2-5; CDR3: CASRSSGRALETQYF; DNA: TGTGCCAGCAGATCTAGCGGGAGGGCGTTGGAGACCCAGTACTTC
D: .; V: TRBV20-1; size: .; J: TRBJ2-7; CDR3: CSALASGWGRVYEQYF; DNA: TGCAGTGCCCTGGCCAGTGGGTGGGGGCGCGTTTACGAGCAGTACTTC
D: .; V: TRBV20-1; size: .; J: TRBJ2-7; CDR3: CSARAPVGVDEQYF; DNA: TGCAGTGCTAGAGCCCCCGTGGGGGTCGACGAGCAGTACTTC
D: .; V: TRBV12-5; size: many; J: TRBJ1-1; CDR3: CASGLVRWGRADTEAFF; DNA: TGTGCTAGTGGTTTGGTACGGTGGGGTAGGGCGGACACTGAAGCTTTCTTT
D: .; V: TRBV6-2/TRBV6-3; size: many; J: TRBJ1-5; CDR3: CASSYGQFNQPQHF; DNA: TGTGCCAGCAGTTACGGACAGTTCAATCAGCCCCAGCATTTT
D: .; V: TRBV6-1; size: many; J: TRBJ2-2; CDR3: CASSVKDLTGELFF; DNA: TGTGCCAGCAGTGTCAAGGACCTTACCGGGGAGCTGTTTTTT
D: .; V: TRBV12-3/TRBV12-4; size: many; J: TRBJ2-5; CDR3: CASSLSGVETQYF; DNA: TGTGCCAGCAGTTTATCCGGGGTAGAGACCCAGTACTTC
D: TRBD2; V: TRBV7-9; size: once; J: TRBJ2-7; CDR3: CASSFAGDAYEQYF; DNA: TGTGCCAGCAGCTTTGCGGGAGATGCCTACGAGCAGTACTTC